The subject of this entry is one TCR beta chain. These data originate in a study of blood T cell repertoires in COVID-19. As for the study in general: Collection of acute and convalescent COVID-19 samples took place in the United States, Italy and Spain. The cDNA or gDNA used as material had been derived from T cells, B-cell-depleted T cells, or PBMCs.

This CDR3 comprises 13 residues. V was shortened by 2 bases and J by 3 bases, with 5 bases between the two germline ends. Germline V gene lookup returns CDR1 MGHRA and CDR2 YSYEKL. Original handling: Amplification with reference gene primers provided the estimates of nucleated cell counts. Generated by immunoSEQ multiplex PCR, the TCRdb table keeps only in-frame clones and is missing some. The V and J calls and clone size are taken from that table; D and trimming were inferred from the DNA. The sample has over 200,000 clones; approximately 85% are singletons. This clonotype originated in a human donor in a cohort sampled during active COVID-19. The chain is built from TRBV4-1 and TRBJ2-1, with D unclear. The specimen sequenced was peripheral blood. The CDR3 DNA follows: TGCGCCAGCAGCCAACCTCTCTACAATGAGCAGTTCTTC. This codes for CASSQPLYNEQFF.